This TCR beta chain was recovered during a study of T cell responses to AZD1222 COVID-19 vaccine. Comment on this clone: Its matching antigen is unknown.

General study findings and limits: Increases in Spike-specific TCR breadth and depth were seen after two AZD1222 doses. Spike regions recognized by vaccine-associated CD4 TCRs spanned the protein, led by 160-218 and 743-854.

The trim removed 10 bases at V and 5 bases at J, leaving 9 bases unmatched. CDR1 and CDR2 from the germline V gene are MNHEY and SVGAGI. CDR3 size: 13 residues. Clones were read by immunoSEQ multiplex PCR, and TCRdb kept only the in-frame ones, dropping some. The sample lists about 180,000 clones; 80% to 90% were seen once. This chain uses TRBV6-5 with TRBJ2-7; 9 bases are shared with TRBD1. The clonotype was recovered from an adult in good health. Sequencing was performed on peripheral blood, taken on day 0 of AZD1222 vaccination. This chain's CDR3 is CATLRGTGNEQYF. CDR3 sequence (DNA): TGTGCCACTTTACGGGGGACAGGGAACGAGCAGTACTTC.